The next 17 T cell receptor beta chains were all read from a single sample in a study of CD8+CD57+ T cells in acquired aplastic anemia. Genomic DNA constituted the template upon which TCR beta VDJ and CDR3 profiling was performed. TCRdb recomputed calls from the reads with MiXCR, one row per CDR3 protein. The sample gives approximately 130,000 distinct CDR3 sequences, about 40% of which show up once; 8% to 9.5% is in the top ten. Input material: sorted CD4+, CD8+, or CD8+CD57+ T cells (not recorded which) from PBMCs. The origin of the receptors is a human donor in good health, serving as a control.

This clonotype was counted many times. The V gene is TRBV5-4, the J gene TRBJ2-5; 9 nucleotides line up with TRBD2. V was clipped by 3 bases and J by 5 bases; unmatched bases: 5. The germline V gene has CDR1 SGHNT and CDR2 YYREEE (reference sequence). The CDR3 has 14 amino acids. Here the CDR3 DNA reads TGTGCCAGCAGCTCAGCGGGGGGAGGGGAGACCCAGTACTTC. As protein: CASSSAGGGETQYF.

The chain has TRBV2 and TRBJ2-3; maybe TRBD1 (6 bases). The CDR3 sequence is 13 residues long. Trimming took off 8 bases at V and 6 bases at J, with 15 bases between the two ends. Looked up from germline, CDR1 is SNHLY and CDR2 is FYNNEI. The CDR3 nucleotides read TGTGCCAGCGATACAGGGAATAGCGATACGCAGTATTTT. Translation gives CASDTGNSDTQYF.

As for this clonotype: The junction departs from the called germline gene at one end, perhaps through a read error. V is TRBV11-3 and J is TRBJ2-3; D is possibly TRBD2 (6 bases). CDR1 and CDR2 (germline): SGHNT, YENEEA. The CDR3 runs 14 residues. CDR3 bases: TGTGCCCGCAGCTTACTAGCCCCCCCAGATACGCAGTATTTT. It encodes CARSLLAPPDTQYF.

This clonotype was observed many times. The chain joins TRBV5-4 to TRBJ2-3; tentative D call: TRBD2 (7 bases). Trimming removed 2 bases at V and 3 bases at J, with 16 bases between. Germline CDR1 SGHNT, CDR2 YYREEE (reference sequence). This CDR3 has 16 amino acids. CDR3 DNA sequence: TGTGCCAGCAGCTTAGGGGGGGCGGGAGTTACAGATACGCAGTATTTT. Translated, it gives CASSLGGAGVTDTQYF.

The sample holds many counts of this clonotype. V is TRBV2 and J is TRBJ1-2, with D perhaps TRBD1 (5 bases). Germline CDR1 and CDR2: SNHLY and FYNNEI. The CDR3 extends over 16 amino acids. V was pared by 3 bases and J by 7 bases, with 21 bases between. As DNA, the CDR3 is TGTGCCAGCAGTGATTCTCAAGGGGCAGGATGGAGTGGCTACACCTTC. It specifies CASSDSQGAGWSGYTF.

The chain couples TRBV24-1 to TRBJ2-1; the match to TRBD2 covers 7 bases. CDR1 KGHDR and CDR2 SFDVKD come from the germline V gene. CDR3 size: 15 residues. V shed 4 bases and J 7 bases; nucleotides not matched to a gene: 9. This CDR3 reads CATSDPGLPRNEQFF. Written as DNA, the CDR3 is TGTGCCACCAGTGACCCGGGACTACCCCGTAATGAGCAGTTCTTC.

The chain is built from TRBV9 and TRBJ2-7, with D perhaps TRBD2 (6 bases). With 0 bases removed from V and 4 bases from J, the gap between germline ends came to 8 bases. Germline values: CDR1 SGDLS, CDR2 YYNGEE. The CDR3 is made up of 13 amino acids. The CDR3 DNA sequence: TGTGCCAGCAGCGTAGGAGGGAGGTACGAGCAGTACTTC. Its translation is CASSVGGRYEQYF.

The table lists this clonotype with many counts. This chain connects TRBV27 to TRBJ2-7, with D possibly matching TRBD1 (6 bases). Germline values: CDR1 MNHEY, CDR2 SMNVEV (reference sequence). Trimming pared 2 bases from V and 2 bases from J, leaving 13 bases between. This CDR3 spans 15 amino acids. The CDR3 loop reads CASSLGGATTYEQYF. The CDR3 coding sequence is TGTGCCAGCAGTTTAGGGGGCGCAACGACCTACGAGCAGTACTTC.

About this clonotype: One end of the junction varies from germline; a read error may be responsible. The chain carries TRBV24-1 and TRBJ2-3; 9 positions match TRBD2. CDR1 KGHDR and CDR2 SFDVKD come from the germline V gene. The CDR3 is 16 residues long. The CDR3: CATSDGGGASADTQYF. The CDR3 DNA is TGTGCCACTAGTGACGGCGGGGGGGCGAGTGCAGATACGCAGTATTTT.

This clonotype was seen many times. The gene calls are TRBV24-1 and TRBJ2-2, with TRBD1 matching over 7 bases. The CDR3 extends over 14 amino acids. V was pared by 10 bases and J by 2 bases, with 6 bases of the junction left unmatched. Germline lookup yields CDR1 KGHDR and CDR2 SFDVKD. CDR3 sequence reads: CATNRGPNTGELFF. DNA for the CDR3: TGTGCCACGAACAGGGGCCCCAACACCGGGGAGCTGTTTTTT.

The V and J genes are TRBV15 and TRBJ1-2; D remains ambiguous. Germline V lookup: CDR1 LNHNV, CDR2 YYDKDF (reference sequence). V lost 5 bases, J lost 1 base, and 11 bases lay in between. This CDR3 has 14 residues. The CDR3 DNA follows: TGTGCCACCAGCCCGCCGGACCTTAACTATGGCTACACCTTC. Residues: CATSPPDLNYGYTF.

The chain has TRBV20-1 and TRBJ2-7; the match to TRBD1 covers 8 bases. Germline V gives CDR1 DFQATT, CDR2 SNEGSKA (reference sequence). This CDR3 has 16 amino acids. With V trimmed by 1 base and J by 6 bases, 14 bases remained unmatched. CDR3 DNA sequence: TGCAGTGCTAGAGTCGCCTACCATCGGACAGGGCCCGAGCAGTACTTC. Translation gives CSARVAYHRTGPEQYF.

In this sample, this clonotype turned up many times. The chain has TRBV7-2 and TRBJ2-7, with a possible D match to TRBD1 (5 bases). Looked up from germline, CDR1 is SGHTA and CDR2 is FQGNSA. The length of the CDR3 is 19 residues. Trimming removed 1 base at V and 2 bases at J, with 24 bases between. CDR3 nucleotides: TGTGCCAGCAGCTTAGTAAGGGGAAGTTTCTCTCTATCAACCTACGAGCAGTACTTC. Translation gives CASSLVRGSFSLSTYEQYF. The entire variable domain, with the rest obtained from reference TRBV7-2 and TRBJ2-7, is as follows: GAGVSQSPSNKVTEKGKDVELRCDPISGHTALYWYRQSLGQGLEFLIYFQGNSAPDKSGLPSDRFSAERTGGSVSTLTIQRTQQEDSAVYLCASSLVRGSFSLSTYEQYFGPGTRLTVT.

At least ten counts were recorded for this clonotype. The chain has TRBV10-3 and TRBJ2-5; a possible D gene is TRBD2 (6 bases). Per the germline V gene, CDR1 is ENHRY and CDR2 is SYGVKD. CDR3 size: 16 residues. V lost 3 bases and J 2 bases, leaving 16 bases between the germline ends. The CDR3 region has the DNA TGTGCCATCAGTGAACCGGGAGAGAGAGGGCAAGAGACCCAGTACTTC. It is translated as CAISEPGERGQETQYF.

This clonotype was recorded many times. The V gene is TRBV12-3 or TRBV12-4, the J gene TRBJ1-5; D might be TRBD1 (6 bases). CDR3 length: 15 residues. Trimming stripped 3 bases from V and 3 bases from J, with 12 bases between. The CDR3 sequence: CASSFGTGNNQPQHF. The CDR3 DNA reads TGTGCCAGCAGTTTCGGAACAGGGAACAATCAGCCCCAGCATTTT.

J is TRBJ2-3 and V is TRBV9; 7 bases align to TRBD2. This CDR3 contains 16 residues. Unmatched junction bases numbered 10, after V lost 0 bases and J lost 6 bases. Germline CDR1 and CDR2: SGDLS and YYNGEE. The CDR3 coding sequence is TGTGCCAGCAGCGTAGGGCCAGCGGGGTGGGGTGATACGCAGTATTTT. As protein: CASSVGPAGWGDTQYF.

This clonotype was counted once. The chain uses TRBV30 and TRBJ1-6; D not certain. Germline V CDR1 and CDR2: GTSNPN, SVGIG (reference sequence). Trimming left V 8 bases short and J 10 bases short, with 18 bases between. The CDR3 runs to 13 residues. This CDR3 is CAGRTFAGSPLHF. In DNA form, the CDR3 reads TGTGCCGGAAGGACCTTCGCCGGATCACCCCTCCACTTT.